The 18 T cell receptor beta chains presented below share a single source sample, sequenced in a study of T-cell memory formation after mild COVID-19 (dated by TCRdb to 2020 to 2023). Libraries were built with 5' RACE. Sequenced on an Illumina NovaSeq 6000. TCRdb reworked the public reads: Q25 trimming with fastp, MiXCR clone assembly, productive beta chains retained. Rows are unified per CDR3 protein, each entry keeping the most common DNA and genes. This sample has some 49,000 distinct CDR3 sequences in its table, and 25% to 35% of those were observed once. The ten most abundant clones make up 40% to 50% of the sample. Material for sequencing was PBMCs or a T cell subset sorted from them (not recorded which). These receptors originate from a man between 18 and 29 years old who had mild COVID-19 (a few samples of this study predate the infection). The sample titles of this study are shuffled in the database, so cell type and time point are left out; the donor was told from shared clones.

The CDR3 DNA reads TGTGCCAGCAGTACCTTAAATCAGCCCCAGCATTTT. Translating it yields CASSTLNQPQHF. The chain couples TRBV2 to TRBJ1-5; unclear D gene. V shed 5 bases and J shed 4 bases, with 6 bases lying between them. The CDR3 consists of 12 residues. CDR1 SNHLY and CDR2 FYNNEI come from the germline V gene.

The chain uses TRBV30 and TRBJ2-7; 8 nucleotides align to TRBD2. The J segment lost 6 bases and the V segment lost 0 bases, leaving 1 base of the junction unmatched. Germline V CDR1 and CDR2: GTSNPN, SVGIG (reference sequence). This CDR3 is built from 12 residues. The CDR3 DNA reads TGTGCCTGGAGTGTCGGGGGGGCCGAGCAGTACTTC. This encodes CAWSVGGAEQYF.

The chain links TRBV7-9 to TRBJ2-2; the D is unclear. Germline V lookup: CDR1 SEHNR, CDR2 FQNEAQ (reference sequence). The CDR3 runs 14 residues. Trimming shortened V by 5 bases and J by 7 bases, and 14 bases separated the two germline ends. This chain's CDR3 is CASSRDPSGGELFF. The CDR3 region has the DNA TGTGCCAGCAGCCGAGACCCTTCGGGCGGGGAGCTGTTTTTT.

This clonotype was picked up a small number of times. The chain has TRBV5-4 and TRBJ2-3; no definite D call. CDR3 length: 18 amino acids. Per germline, CDR1 SGHNT and CDR2 YYREEE (reference sequence). Trimming shortened V by 0 bases and J by 0 bases, and 17 bases separated the two germline ends. The CDR3 sequence is CASSLEPEDYLSTDTQYF. The CDR3 bases are TGTGCCAGCAGCTTGGAGCCCGAGGATTACCTTAGCACAGATACGCAGTATTTT.

There are a few counts of this clonotype. The chain has TRBV4-1 and TRBJ2-3; maybe TRBD2 (6 bases). The length of the CDR3 is 17 residues. Trimming stripped 3 bases from V and 0 bases from J, with 16 bases between. Per the germline V gene, CDR1 is MGHRA and CDR2 is YSYEKL. The CDR3 is CASSQQPGRGSTDTQYF. The CDR3 DNA reads as TGCGCCAGCAGCCAGCAACCGGGACGGGGGAGCACAGATACGCAGTATTTT.

This chain links TRBV4-1 with TRBJ1-2; D gene unclear. The CDR3 is made up of 14 amino acids. V was pared by 4 bases and J by 1 base, with 10 bases between. Per germline, CDR1 MGHRA and CDR2 YSYEKL. The CDR3 nucleotides are TGCGCCAGCAGCCCAGAAGAGCTTAACTATGGCTACACCTTC. This encodes CASSPEELNYGYTF.

This clonotype was seen only a few times. The genes are TRBV7-2 and TRBJ2-1; 7 bases fit TRBD2. Germline V gene lookup returns CDR1 SGHTA and CDR2 FQGNSA. Unmatched junction bases numbered 16, after V lost 10 bases and J lost 4 bases. The CDR3 has 16 residues. The CDR3 nucleotides are TGTGCCATCCTCCAGTGGGCAACCGGGAGGTACAATGAGCAGTTCTTC. Encoded protein: CAILQWATGRYNEQFF.

The chain links TRBV3-1 to TRBJ1-2; D uncertain. CDR3 length equals 16 residues. Looked up from germline, CDR1 is LGHDT and CDR2 is YNNKEL (reference sequence). Trimming took off 0 bases at V and 0 bases at J, with 11 bases between the two ends. The CDR3 loop is CASSQDWAATNYGYTF. As DNA, the CDR3 is TGTGCCAGCAGCCAAGACTGGGCAGCAACTAACTATGGCTACACCTTC. Based on the CDR3 plus reference TRBV3-1 and TRBJ1-2, the full variable domain is DTAVSQTPKYLVTQMGNDKSIKCEQNLGHDTMYWYKQDSKKFLKIMFSYNNKELIINETVPNRFSPKSPDKAHLNLHINSLELGDSAVYFCASSQDWAATNYGYTFGSGTRLTVV.

V gene TRBV12-3 or TRBV12-4 combines with J gene TRBJ1-1; weak D call: TRBD1 (5 bases). The ends were cut back, 4 bases at V and 3 bases at J, with 12 bases in the middle. The CDR3 loop spans 14 amino acids. As DNA, the CDR3 is TGTGCCAGCAGTTCGACAGAGCCTTACACTGAAGCTTTCTTT. It encodes CASSSTEPYTEAFF.

This clonotype was counted a few times. The CDR3 nucleotides are TGTGCCAGCAGTCTGGACAGGGGCGAGCAGTACGTC. Translated, it gives CASSLDRGEQYV. This chain connects TRBV12-3 or TRBV12-4 to TRBJ2-7; 9 nucleotides line up with TRBD1. CDR3 length equals 12 residues. Unmatched junction bases numbered 2, after V lost 5 bases and J lost 6 bases.

This clonotype was picked up a small number of times. The J gene is TRBJ2-7, the V gene TRBV2; 12 bases are shared with TRBD1. This CDR3 spans 14 amino acids. With V trimmed by 7 bases and J by 7 bases, 8 bases remained unmatched. Per germline, CDR1 SNHLY and CDR2 FYNNEI. The CDR3 DNA follows: TGTGCCAGCAAACCGGGACAGGGGGCTCGAGAGCAGTACGTC. It yields the protein CASKPGQGAREQYV.

This chain joins TRBV11-3 and TRBJ1-1, with unresolved D. Germline-derived CDR1 and CDR2 are SGHNT and YENEEA. This CDR3 is built from 12 residues. Trimming took off 5 bases at V and 3 bases at J, with 7 bases between the two ends. CDR3 loop: CASSHQDTEAFF. The CDR3 nucleotides are TGTGCCAGCAGCCACCAGGACACTGAAGCTTTCTTT.

This clonotype turned up a few times. The chain couples TRBV5-1 to TRBJ1-5; perhaps TRBD1 as D (6 bases). Germline assignment: CDR1 SGHRS and CDR2 YFSETQ. The CDR3 spans 17 residues. Trimming removed 5 bases from V and 3 bases from J, with 21 bases in between. CDR3 in DNA: TGCGCCAGCAGAGCTTGGAGGGCAGGGGTCCTCAATCAGCCCCAGCATTTT. Translated, it gives CASRAWRAGVLNQPQHF.

This clonotype came up a few times. In nucleotides, the CDR3 is TGCGCCAGCAGCCTAGTCCCGGGACTAGCGGGGGGGCCGGACGATGAGCAGTTCTTC. It yields the protein CASSLVPGLAGGPDDEQFF. V and J are TRBV4-1 and TRBJ2-1, with TRBD2 matching 16 bases. This CDR3 region has 19 residues. Unmatched junction bases numbered 14, after V lost 4 bases and J lost 8 bases. Germline CDR1 is MGHRA and CDR2 is YSYEKL.

This clonotype was seen only a few times. The chain has TRBV28 and TRBJ2-1; 7 bases align to TRBD2. The CDR3 is 14 residues long. Germline V gene lookup returns CDR1 MDHEN and CDR2 SYDVKM. The J segment lost 2 bases and the V segment lost 6 bases, leaving 4 bases of the junction unmatched. The CDR3 bases are TGTGCCAGCAGACCCGGGGGGACCTACAATGAGCAGTTCTTC. Translated: CASRPGGTYNEQFF.

The chain recombines TRBV19 with TRBJ1-1, with a tentative D call TRBD1 (6 bases). V was pared by 7 bases and J by 8 bases, with 14 bases between. This CDR3 has 12 amino acids. CDR1 is LNHDA, CDR2 SQIVND, per germline (reference sequence). Here the CDR3 DNA reads TGTGCCAGTACCCCAGAGGGGGGAGAAGCTTTCTTT. Translated: CASTPEGGEAFF.

The chain carries TRBV20-1 and TRBJ2-2, with D maybe TRBD2 (6 bases). This CDR3 spans 15 amino acids. V lost 6 bases, J lost 0 bases, and 14 bases lay in between. Per germline, CDR1 DFQATT and CDR2 SNEGSKA (reference sequence). The CDR3 DNA reads TGCAGTGCCCCAGAACGGGGGTCGAACACCGGGGAGCTGTTTTTT. Translated, it gives CSAPERGSNTGELFF.

This clonotype was seen more than once but under ten times. The chain combines TRBV29-1 with TRBJ2-7, with D possibly TRBD1 on 5 matching bases. Germline CDR1 SQVTM, CDR2 ANQGSEA. The CDR3 has 15 amino acids. Trimming removed 8 bases from V and 4 bases from J, with 24 bases in between. The CDR3 spells CSPDLIHRFIYEQYV. CDR3 coding DNA: TGCAGCCCCGATCTAATTCACAGGTTTATTTACGAGCAGTACGTC.